The 14 T cell receptor beta chains presented below share a single source sample, sequenced in a study of blood T cell repertoires in COVID-19. Assay used: immunoSEQ multiplex PCR; TCRdb lists only in-frame clones, some missing. The repertoire has some 110,000 clones, around 74% of them found once; the top ten carry approximately 5.9%. What was sequenced was peripheral blood. These receptors all come from a man older than 75 with COVID-19, enrolled during active disease.

The rearrangement uses TRBV24-1 and TRBJ2-5; weak D call: TRBD2 (6 bases). The CDR3 is 15 amino acids. V lost 4 bases to trimming and J lost 5 bases, with 16 bases between them. Germline assignment: CDR1 KGHDR and CDR2 SFDVKD. For the CDR3, the DNA is TGTGCCACCAGTGAGGGTGGGACTCTGCGGGAGACCCAGTACTTC. Protein product: CATSEGGTLRETQYF.

This clone showed up many times. This chain joins TRBV25-1 and TRBJ1-2; D perhaps matches TRBD1 (5 bases). The V gene lost 2 bases and the J gene lost 4 bases, with 11 bases spanning the gap. Germline CDR1 is MGHDK and CDR2 is SYGVNS. This CDR3 has 14 amino acids. The CDR3: CASSEAWGGYGYTF. The CDR3 DNA follows: TGTGCCAGCAGTGAAGCCTGGGGGGGCTATGGCTACACCTTC.

The genes are TRBV18 and TRBJ2-1, with TRBD2 matching over 10 bases. CDR1 KGHSH and CDR2 LQKENI come from the germline V gene. This CDR3 spans 15 amino acids. After removal of 6 bases from V and 5 bases from J, the junction contained 7 bases not matched to a gene. The CDR3 loop reads CASSLGTSVDNEQFF. The DNA of the CDR3 is TGTGCCAGCTCCCTCGGGACTAGCGTAGACAATGAGCAGTTCTTC.

The chain carries TRBV11-2 and TRBJ2-7, with a weak D call TRBD2 (6 bases). The CDR3 runs to 17 residues. CDR1 and CDR2 from the germline V gene are SGHAT and FQNNGV. V gave up 5 bases and J gave up 3 bases, with 23 bases separating them. CDR3 amino acids: CASSLLFGDSSNYEQYF. Here the CDR3 DNA reads TGTGCCAGCAGCCTGCTGTTTGGGGACTCGTCAAACTACGAGCAGTACTTC.

Here the CDR3 DNA reads TGTGCCAGCAGCTCCTGGACTAGCGGAATTCTCTTGGAGCAGTACTTC. This sequence encodes CASSSWTSGILLEQYF. The chain joins TRBV5-5 to TRBJ2-7, with TRBD2 matching 10 bases. This CDR3 is 16 amino acids long. Unmatched junction bases numbered 13, after V lost 3 bases and J lost 7 bases. Germline-derived CDR1 and CDR2 are SGHKS and YYEKEE (reference sequence).

This sequence joins TRBV10-2 and TRBJ2-1, with 9 bases that match TRBD1. This CDR3 is 15 amino acids long. J lost 5 bases, V lost 6 bases, and 8 bases had no gene match. Germline V gene data show CDR1 as WSHSY and CDR2 as SAAADI. The CDR3: CASSLPGQGNNEQFF. Here the CDR3 DNA reads TGCGCCAGCAGCCTCCCGGGACAGGGCAACAATGAGCAGTTCTTC.

The chain uses TRBV6-4 and TRBJ1-6, with a possible D match to TRBD1 (5 bases). CDR1 MRHNA and CDR2 SNTAGT come from the germline V gene. The V end lost 4 bases, the J end lost 3 bases, and 13 bases lay between the germline ends. The CDR3 consists of 16 residues. The CDR3 sequence: CASSAVAGIYNSPLHF. The CDR3 DNA reads TGTGCCAGCAGTGCGGTGGCAGGGATCTATAATTCACCCCTCCACTTT.

The chain combines TRBV7-8 with TRBJ2-1; 9 positions match TRBD2. CDR3 length equals 14 residues. Germline lookup yields CDR1 SGHVS and CDR2 FQNEAQ. V dropped 5 bases and J dropped 6; count of bases not matched to a gene: 5. The CDR3 reads CASSGSGRFNEQFF. In nucleotides, the CDR3 is TGTGCCAGCAGCGGTAGCGGGAGATTCAATGAGCAGTTCTTC. Supplemented by reference TRBV7-8 and TRBJ2-1, the full variable domain reads GAGVSQSPRYKVAKRGQDVALRCDPISGHVSLFWYQQALGQGPEFLTYFQNEAQLDKSGLPSDRFFAERPEGSVSTLKIQRTQQEDSAVYLCASSGSGRFNEQFFGPGTRLTVL.

The chain couples TRBV28 to TRBJ2-7, with a possible D match to TRBD2 (6 bases). Germline values: CDR1 MDHEN, CDR2 SYDVKM. The CDR3 has 16 residues. V was pared by 10 bases and J by 0 bases, with 22 bases between. CDR3 protein: CATGGIRGAYSYEQYF. CDR3 DNA: TGTGCCACCGGGGGAATCCGGGGCGCTTACTCCTACGAGCAGTACTTC.

The J gene is TRBJ2-2, the V gene TRBV3-1 (or the pseudogene TRBV3-2); the match to TRBD2 covers 8 bases. J lost 2 bases, V lost 4 bases, and 6 bases had no gene match. The CDR3 contains 16 residues. Germline values: CDR1 LGHDT, CDR2 YNNKEL (reference sequence). CDR3: CASSPWTSSNTGELFF. The CDR3, as DNA: TGTGCCAGCAGCCCCTGGACTAGCTCCAACACCGGGGAGCTGTTTTTT.

V is TRBV4-3 and J is TRBJ2-7; D is unresolved. In germline, CDR1 is LGHNA, CDR2 YSLEER. CDR3 length: 15 residues. Trimming removed 1 base from V and 5 bases from J, with 15 bases in between. CDR3 sequence reads: CASSQADNGANEQYF. CDR3 in DNA: TGCGCCAGCAGCCAAGCAGACAACGGTGCTAACGAGCAGTACTTC.

Points on this clone: Other DNA sequences in this specimen translate into the identical CDR3. The rearrangement joins TRBV20-1 to TRBJ2-7; D not certain. V was cut by 5 bases and J by 2 bases, with 7 bases left in between. The CDR3 contains 11 residues. Per the germline V gene, CDR1 is DFQATT and CDR2 is SNEGSKA (reference sequence). DNA of the CDR3: TGCAGTGCTTCAAACACCTACGAGCAGTACTTC. Translated, it gives CSASNTYEQYF.

The chain uses TRBV5-6 and TRBJ2-7; 11 nucleotides match TRBD2. Germline trimming cut 2 bases from V and 4 bases from J; bases unmatched to any gene: 2. The germline gives CDR1 SGHDT, CDR2 YYEEEE. The CDR3 extends over 14 amino acids. CDR3 in amino acids: CASSFASGRYEQYF. The CDR3 DNA is TGTGCCAGCAGCTTCGCTAGCGGGAGGTACGAGCAGTACTTC.

The V gene is TRBV5-1, the J gene TRBJ2-5; weak D call: TRBD1 (5 bases). Looked up from germline, CDR1 is SGHRS and CDR2 is YFSETQ. V lost 2 bases to trimming and J lost 4 bases, with 9 bases between them. CDR3 length equals 13 residues. The CDR3 region is CASSFGATETQYF. Written as DNA, the CDR3 is TGCGCCAGCAGCTTTGGGGCAACAGAGACCCAGTACTTC.